The rows below give T cell receptor beta chains drawn from one sample of a study of CD8 T cells in ankylosing spondylitis. MiXCR, run by TCRdb on the 5' RACE reads, gives a single entry per CDR3 protein. The sample lists under 850,000 distinct CDR3 sequences, 15% to 20% occurring once. The sample was blood, either unsorted or a sorted T cell fraction (not recorded which). The receptors come from a male donor with ankylosing spondylitis. Both conserved end residues are part of each CDR3. Each record gives: CDR3 protein, CDR3 DNA, D gene, V gene, clone size, J gene. The D gene is left open where the match is weak. Only some rows state a clone size, as once, few, many or a class for expanded clones.

CDR3aa: CASSSQGEISTDTQYF
CDR3nt: TGTGCCAGCAGCTCCCAGGGGGAGATCAGCACGGATACGCAGTATTTT
d_gene: TRBD1
v_gene: TRBV5-8
abundance: few
j_gene: TRBJ2-3

CDR3aa: CASSHGPLAGQADTQYF
CDR3nt: TGTGCCAGCAGCCACGGTCCCTTAGCGGGCCAAGCGGATACGCAGTATTTT
d_gene: TRBD2
v_gene: TRBV4-2
abundance: many
j_gene: TRBJ2-3

CDR3aa: CASSRGASGSYEQYF
CDR3nt: TGTGCCAGCAGTCGCGGGGCTAGCGGGAGTTACGAGCAGTACTTC
d_gene: TRBD2
v_gene: TRBV7-8
abundance: many
j_gene: TRBJ2-7

CDR3aa: CSVEGLAEQETQYF
CDR3nt: TGCAGCGTTGAGGGGCTAGCGGAACAAGAGACCCAGTACTTC
d_gene: TRBD2
v_gene: TRBV29-1
abundance: -
j_gene: TRBJ2-5

CDR3aa: CASRTLGAGGEAFF
CDR3nt: TGTGCCAGCAGGACGCTCGGGGCGGGGGGTGAAGCTTTCTTT
d_gene: -
v_gene: TRBV27
abundance: -
j_gene: TRBJ1-1

CDR3aa: CASSTLGGSSYEQYF
CDR3nt: TGTGCCAGCAGTACCCTCGGGGGGAGCTCCTACGAGCAGTACTTC
d_gene: TRBD2
v_gene: TRBV6-2/TRBV6-3
abundance: few
j_gene: TRBJ2-7

CDR3aa: CASSMSWGTEAFF
CDR3nt: TGTGCCAGTAGTATGTCTTGGGGCACTGAAGCTTTCTTT
d_gene: -
v_gene: TRBV19
abundance: many
j_gene: TRBJ1-1

CDR3aa: CASSEYRQPGTEAFF
CDR3nt: TGTGCCAGCAGTGAATATAGGCAGCCTGGCACTGAAGCTTTCTTT
d_gene: -
v_gene: TRBV25-1
abundance: many
j_gene: TRBJ1-1

CDR3aa: CASTPSRGAGEQYF
CDR3nt: TGTGCCAGCACACCCTCCCGGGGGGCGGGGGAGCAGTACTTC
d_gene: -
v_gene: TRBV2
abundance: few
j_gene: TRBJ2-7

CDR3aa: CSASRTGADTQYF
CDR3nt: TGCAGTGCTTCCCGGACGGGGGCAGATACGCAGTATTTT
d_gene: -
v_gene: TRBV20-1
abundance: many
j_gene: TRBJ2-3

CDR3aa: CASSLAMGDQSSYEQYF
CDR3nt: TGTGCCAGCAGCTTAGCGATGGGGGACCAAAGCTCCTACGAGCAGTACTTC
d_gene: -
v_gene: TRBV7-9
abundance: few
j_gene: TRBJ2-7

CDR3aa: CSASPEALATYEQYF
CDR3nt: TGCAGTGCTTCCCCGGAGGCACTAGCGACCTACGAGCAGTACTTC
d_gene: TRBD2
v_gene: TRBV20-1
abundance: -
j_gene: TRBJ2-7

CDR3aa: CASNFRADRRLQETQYF
CDR3nt: TGTGCCAGCAATTTTCGGGCAGACAGGAGATTACAAGAGACCCAGTACTTC
d_gene: -
v_gene: TRBV28
abundance: -
j_gene: TRBJ2-5

CDR3aa: CASSLGGGMNTEAFF
CDR3nt: TGTGCCAGCAGTTTGGGGGGCGGGATGAACACTGAAGCTTTCTTT
d_gene: -
v_gene: TRBV12-3/TRBV12-4
abundance: few
j_gene: TRBJ1-1

CDR3aa: CAWKPQGTHQPQHF
CDR3nt: TGTGCCTGGAAGCCCCAGGGGACCCATCAGCCCCAGCATTTT
d_gene: -
v_gene: TRBV30
abundance: -
j_gene: TRBJ1-5

CDR3aa: CASSPSGQDGSPLHF
CDR3nt: TGCGCCAGCAGCCCATCGGGACAGGACGGTTCACCCCTCCACTTT
d_gene: TRBD1
v_gene: TRBV5-1
abundance: many
j_gene: TRBJ1-6

CDR3aa: CASSPMGTDYNEQFF
CDR3nt: TGTGCCAGCAGCCCCATGGGGACCGATTACAATGAGCAGTTCTTC
d_gene: -
v_gene: TRBV9
abundance: -
j_gene: TRBJ2-1

CDR3aa: CSASRGNNYGYTF
CDR3nt: TGCAGTGCTTCCAGGGGGAATAACTATGGCTACACCTTC
d_gene: TRBD1
v_gene: TRBV20-1
abundance: -
j_gene: TRBJ1-2

CDR3aa: CASSEQGRNEKLFF
CDR3nt: TGTGCCAGCAGCGAACAGGGAAGGAATGAAAAACTGTTTTTT
d_gene: -
v_gene: TRBV7-2
abundance: -
j_gene: TRBJ1-4

CDR3aa: CATSRESPPMSGWGGELFF
CDR3nt: TGTGCCACCAGCAGAGAGTCCCCTCCGATGTCGGGGTGGGGCGGGGAGCTGTTTTTT
d_gene: -
v_gene: TRBV15
abundance: -
j_gene: TRBJ2-2

CDR3aa: CASSQDQESSYNEQFF
CDR3nt: TGCGCCAGCAGCCAAGATCAGGAAAGCTCCTACAATGAGCAGTTCTTC
d_gene: -
v_gene: TRBV4-3
abundance: -
j_gene: TRBJ2-1

CDR3aa: CASSRHLAGGPQEQYF
CDR3nt: TGTGCCAGCAGTCGCCACTTAGCGGGAGGGCCTCAGGAGCAGTACTTC
d_gene: TRBD2
v_gene: TRBV6-2/TRBV6-3
abundance: -
j_gene: TRBJ2-7

CDR3aa: CSVDAGTSYEQYF
CDR3nt: TGCAGCGTTGACGCAGGGACCTCCTACGAGCAGTACTTC
d_gene: -
v_gene: TRBV29-1
abundance: few
j_gene: TRBJ2-7

CDR3aa: CASKTGLDYQPQHF
CDR3nt: TGTGCCAGCAAGACAGGGTTGGACTATCAGCCCCAGCATTTT
d_gene: TRBD1
v_gene: TRBV19
abundance: few
j_gene: TRBJ1-5

CDR3aa: CASSVEAVSGANVLTF
CDR3nt: TGTGCCAGCAGCGTAGAGGCGGTCTCTGGGGCCAACGTCCTGACTTTC
d_gene: -
v_gene: TRBV9
abundance: few
j_gene: TRBJ2-6

CDR3aa: CSAPRRKNTEAFF
CDR3nt: TGCAGTGCTCCTCGGAGGAAGAACACTGAAGCTTTCTTT
d_gene: -
v_gene: TRBV20-1
abundance: -
j_gene: TRBJ1-1

CDR3aa: CASSTTGTEQFF
CDR3nt: TGTGCCAGCAGTACCACCGGGACCGAGCAGTTCTTC
d_gene: -
v_gene: TRBV6-2/TRBV6-3
abundance: -
j_gene: TRBJ2-1

CDR3aa: CASSRADEPSQYF
CDR3nt: TGTGCCAGCAGCCGGGCGGACGAACCCTCGCAGTACTTC
d_gene: -
v_gene: TRBV5-5
abundance: -
j_gene: TRBJ2-7

CDR3aa: CASSFPRQGIPPQHF
CDR3nt: TGTGCCAGCAGCTTCCCCAGACAGGGAATACCGCCCCAGCATTTT
d_gene: TRBD1
v_gene: TRBV7-9
abundance: few
j_gene: TRBJ1-5

CDR3aa: CASRPGGKDSPLHF
CDR3nt: TGTGCCAGCAGACCTGGAGGGAAGGATTCACCCCTCCACTTT
d_gene: -
v_gene: TRBV6-1
abundance: -
j_gene: TRBJ1-6

CDR3aa: CAALDSSKNEQFF
CDR3nt: TGTGCAGCTCTGGACAGTTCGAAAAATGAGCAGTTCTTC
d_gene: -
v_gene: TRBV28
abundance: -
j_gene: TRBJ2-1

CDR3aa: CASRHPGANVLTF
CDR3nt: TGTGCCAGCAGGCACCCTGGGGCCAACGTCCTGACTTTC
d_gene: -
v_gene: TRBV27
abundance: -
j_gene: TRBJ2-6

CDR3aa: CASSQQTTILTDTQYF
CDR3nt: TGTGCCAGCAGCCAACAGACTACAATACTCACAGATACGCAGTATTTT
d_gene: -
v_gene: TRBV14
abundance: few
j_gene: TRBJ2-3

CDR3aa: CATSDSGSADTQYF
CDR3nt: TGTGCCACCAGTGATTCTGGGTCGGCAGATACGCAGTATTTT
d_gene: -
v_gene: TRBV24-1
abundance: few
j_gene: TRBJ2-3

CDR3aa: CASSLGGQGNYEQYF
CDR3nt: TGTGCCAGCAGCTTAGGGGGACAGGGGAACTACGAGCAGTACTTC
d_gene: TRBD1
v_gene: TRBV7-9
abundance: few
j_gene: TRBJ2-7

CDR3aa: CASSWGHSSSYEQYF
CDR3nt: TGCGCCAGCAGCTGGGGACATTCGAGCTCCTACGAGCAGTACTTC
d_gene: -
v_gene: TRBV4-1
abundance: few
j_gene: TRBJ2-7

CDR3aa: CASSTDSPQETQYF
CDR3nt: TGCGCCAGCAGCACTGACAGTCCCCAAGAGACCCAGTACTTC
d_gene: -
v_gene: TRBV5-1
abundance: many
j_gene: TRBJ2-5

CDR3aa: CATSTIGYNEQFF
CDR3nt: TGTGCCACCAGCACCATCGGCTACAATGAGCAGTTCTTC
d_gene: -
v_gene: TRBV15
abundance: many
j_gene: TRBJ2-1

CDR3aa: CASSLGTSLEQYF
CDR3nt: TGTGCCAGCAGTTTAGGAACTAGCCTCGAGCAGTACTTC
d_gene: -
v_gene: TRBV12-3/TRBV12-4
abundance: -
j_gene: TRBJ2-7

CDR3aa: CSARDFGTSGTYEQYF
CDR3nt: TGCAGTGCTAGGGATTTCGGGACTAGCGGGACCTACGAGCAGTACTTC
d_gene: TRBD2
v_gene: TRBV20-1
abundance: -
j_gene: TRBJ2-7

CDR3aa: CASSQVATNSYEQYF
CDR3nt: TGTGCCAGCAGCCAAGTGGCGACTAACTCCTACGAGCAGTACTTC
d_gene: -
v_gene: TRBV4-2
abundance: -
j_gene: TRBJ2-7

CDR3aa: CASSPRARAPYNEQFF
CDR3nt: TGTGCCAGCAGCCCGAGAGCGCGGGCGCCCTACAATGAGCAGTTCTTC
d_gene: -
v_gene: TRBV2
abundance: many
j_gene: TRBJ2-1

CDR3aa: CAWSGARTDTQYF
CDR3nt: TGTGCCTGGAGTGGGGCGAGGACTGATACGCAGTATTTT
d_gene: -
v_gene: TRBV30
abundance: -
j_gene: TRBJ2-3

CDR3aa: CSARERLETQYF
CDR3nt: TGCAGTGCTAGAGAAAGGTTGGAGACCCAGTACTTC
d_gene: -
v_gene: TRBV20-1
abundance: few
j_gene: TRBJ2-5

CDR3aa: CASSQDLGVPATNEKLFF
CDR3nt: TGCGCCAGCAGCCAAGATCTGGGGGTACCGGCGACTAATGAAAAACTGTTTTTT
d_gene: -
v_gene: TRBV4-1
abundance: -
j_gene: TRBJ1-4

CDR3aa: CASSQGDFETQYF
CDR3nt: TGTGCCAGCAGCCAAGGGGATTTTGAGACCCAGTACTTC
d_gene: -
v_gene: TRBV13
abundance: once
j_gene: TRBJ2-5

CDR3aa: CASSYDWWDTQYF
CDR3nt: TGTGCCAGCAGTTACGATTGGTGGGATACGCAGTATTTT
d_gene: -
v_gene: TRBV6-2/TRBV6-3
abundance: once
j_gene: TRBJ2-3

CDR3aa: CATRDGNKNIQYF
CDR3nt: TGTGCCACCCGGGATGGCAACAAAAACATTCAGTACTTC
d_gene: -
v_gene: TRBV12-3/TRBV12-4
abundance: few
j_gene: TRBJ2-4

CDR3aa: CASRRGQENTEAFF
CDR3nt: TGTGCCAGCAGAAGGGGACAGGAGAACACTGAAGCTTTCTTT
d_gene: TRBD1
v_gene: TRBV12-3/TRBV12-4
abundance: few
j_gene: TRBJ1-1

CDR3aa: CASSYYRGADEQYF
CDR3nt: TGTGCCAGCAGTTATTATCGCGGGGCCGACGAGCAGTACTTC
d_gene: -
v_gene: TRBV6-5
abundance: -
j_gene: TRBJ2-7

CDR3aa: CASSLAVAGLLYNEQFF
CDR3nt: TGTGCCAGCAGTCTGGCCGTAGCGGGGCTCTTATACAATGAGCAGTTCTTC
d_gene: TRBD2
v_gene: TRBV28
abundance: -
j_gene: TRBJ2-1

CDR3aa: CSASSGSSYEQYF
CDR3nt: TGCAGTGCCAGTAGCGGGAGCTCCTACGAGCAGTACTTC
d_gene: TRBD2
v_gene: TRBV20-1
abundance: many
j_gene: TRBJ2-7

CDR3aa: CASSPPGRYYEQYF
CDR3nt: TGTGCCAGCAGCCCCCCCGGCCGGTACTACGAGCAGTACTTC
d_gene: -
v_gene: TRBV7-6
abundance: -
j_gene: TRBJ2-7